This T cell receptor (beta chain) was captured in a study of shared clonotypes between healthy human individuals. Broader study findings: Of the naive CD4 clonotypes, around 5% were shared across a few donors.

Concerning this clone itself: The antigen remains undetermined.

Genomic DNA from each subset was divided evenly over several immunoSEQ plates. Authors' processing steps: ImmunoSEQ output lacked quality scores and full-length reads, limiting matched filtering. Assay used: immunoSEQ multiplex PCR; TCRdb lists only in-frame clones, some missing. Clone size and V and J calls were adopted from that table, with D and trimming inferred from the DNA. The data show some 1 million clones, more than 65% seen once. Trimming left V 2 bases short and J 4 bases short, with 12 bases between. From germline, CDR1 is LGHNA and CDR2 YNFKEQ. CDR3 length: 15 residues. The sequenced sample was memory CD4+ T cells sorted from blood. Subset in this sample: CD45RA-negative fraction. The chain employs TRBV4-2 and TRBJ1-3; D is unresolved. The source of this sequence is a man aged 18 to 29 in good health. CDR3 in amino acids: CASSQSRQMGNTIYF. The CDR3 bases are TGTGCCAGCAGCCAAAGTAGGCAAATGGGAAACACCATATATTTT.